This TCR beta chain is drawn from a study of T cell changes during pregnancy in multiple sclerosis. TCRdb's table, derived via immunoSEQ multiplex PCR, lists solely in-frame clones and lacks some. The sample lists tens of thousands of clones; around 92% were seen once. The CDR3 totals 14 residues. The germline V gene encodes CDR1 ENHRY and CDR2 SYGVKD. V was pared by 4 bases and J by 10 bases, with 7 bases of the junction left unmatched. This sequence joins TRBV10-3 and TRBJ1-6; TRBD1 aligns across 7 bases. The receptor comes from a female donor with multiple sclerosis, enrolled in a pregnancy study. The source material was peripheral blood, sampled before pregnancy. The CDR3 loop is CAISGQGSESPLHF. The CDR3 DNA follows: TGTGCCATCAGTGGACAGGGATCGGAATCACCCCTCCACTTT.